This TCR beta chain was observed in a study of T cell changes during pregnancy in multiple sclerosis. Losses at the gene ends were 3 bases for V and 4 bases for J; bases not matched to a gene: 5. Germline loops: CDR1 SGHDN, CDR2 FVKESK. The CDR3 has 16 residues. The table came from immunoSEQ multiplex PCR; TCRdb's copy has only in-frame clones and leaves some out. This sample has roughly 35,000 clones, with around 90% found just once. The chain uses TRBV14 and TRBJ2-2; 10 nucleotides line up with TRBD2. The sequence was collected from a female donor with multiple sclerosis, enrolled in a pregnancy study. This material consisted of CD4+ T cells from peripheral blood mononuclear cells, taken before pregnancy. The CDR3 DNA sequence: TGTGCCAGCAGCCAGCTAGCGGGAGACGGCACCGGGGAGCTGTTTTTT. Translation: CASSQLAGDGTGELFF.